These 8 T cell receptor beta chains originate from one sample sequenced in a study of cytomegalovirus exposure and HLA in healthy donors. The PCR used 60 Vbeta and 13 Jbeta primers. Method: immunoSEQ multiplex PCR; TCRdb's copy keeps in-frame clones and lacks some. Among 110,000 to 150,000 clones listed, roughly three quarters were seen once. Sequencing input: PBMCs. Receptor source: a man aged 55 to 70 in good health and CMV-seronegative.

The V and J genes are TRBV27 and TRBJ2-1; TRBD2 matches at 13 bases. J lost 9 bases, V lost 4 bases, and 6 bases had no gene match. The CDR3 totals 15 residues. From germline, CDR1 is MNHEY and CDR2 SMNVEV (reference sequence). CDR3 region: CASSSWTSGRGEQFF. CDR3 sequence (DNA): TGTGCCAGCAGTTCTTGGACTAGCGGGAGAGGTGAGCAGTTCTTC.

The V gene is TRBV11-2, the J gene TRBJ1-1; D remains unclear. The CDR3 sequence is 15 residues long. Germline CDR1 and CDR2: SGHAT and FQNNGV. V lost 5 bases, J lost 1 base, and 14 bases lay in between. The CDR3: CASSKRWGENTEAFF. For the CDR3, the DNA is TGTGCCAGCAGCAAGCGATGGGGAGAGAACACTGAAGCTTTCTTT.

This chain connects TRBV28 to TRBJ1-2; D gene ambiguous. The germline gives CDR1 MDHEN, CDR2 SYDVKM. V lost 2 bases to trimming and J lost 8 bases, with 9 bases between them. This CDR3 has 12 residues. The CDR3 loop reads CASSLKVRGYTF. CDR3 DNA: TGTGCCAGCAGTTTAAAGGTGCGGGGCTACACCTTC.

The CDR3 DNA is TGCAGTGCTACAGGACAAGAGACCCAGTACTTC. As protein: CSATGQETQYF. V and J are TRBV20-1 and TRBJ2-5, with D uncertain. Germline CDR1 is DFQATT and CDR2 is SNEGSKA (reference sequence). Trimming took 4 bases from V and 2 from J, leaving 5 bases between them. CDR3 length equals 11 residues.

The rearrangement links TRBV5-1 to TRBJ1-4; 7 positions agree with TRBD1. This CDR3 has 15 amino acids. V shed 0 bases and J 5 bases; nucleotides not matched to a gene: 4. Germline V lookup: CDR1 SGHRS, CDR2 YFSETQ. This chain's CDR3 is CASSLANRGNEKLFF. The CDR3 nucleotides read TGCGCCAGCAGCTTGGCCAACAGGGGAAATGAAAAACTGTTTTTT.

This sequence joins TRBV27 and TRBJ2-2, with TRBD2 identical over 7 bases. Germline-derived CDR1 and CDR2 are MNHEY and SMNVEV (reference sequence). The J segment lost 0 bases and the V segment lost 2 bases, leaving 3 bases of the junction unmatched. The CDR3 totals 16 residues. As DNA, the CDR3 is TGTGCCAGCAGTTTAGAGCGGGACGCGAACACCGGGGAGCTGTTTTTT. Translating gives CASSLERDANTGELFF.

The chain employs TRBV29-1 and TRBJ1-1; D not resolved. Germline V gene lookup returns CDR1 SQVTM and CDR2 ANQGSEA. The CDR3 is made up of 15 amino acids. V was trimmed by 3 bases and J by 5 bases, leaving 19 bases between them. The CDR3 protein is CSVEEEYGVGTEAFF. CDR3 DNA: TGCAGCGTTGAGGAGGAGTATGGGGTGGGGACTGAAGCTTTCTTT.

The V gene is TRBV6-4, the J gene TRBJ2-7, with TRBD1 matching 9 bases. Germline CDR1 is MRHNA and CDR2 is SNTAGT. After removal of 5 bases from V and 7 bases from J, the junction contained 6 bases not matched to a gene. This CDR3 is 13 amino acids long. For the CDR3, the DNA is TGTGCCAGCAGTTCACGACAGGGGGGAGAGCAGTACTTC. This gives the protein CASSSRQGGEQYF.